What follows describes a single T cell receptor beta chain. No cognate antigen has been identified for it. No clone much larger than this one lies a single base away; base qualities are absent. This record comes from a study of cytomegalovirus exposure and HLA in healthy donors (dated by TCRdb to 2017 to 2019). Regarding the study in general: According to an earlier analysis of a few hundred of the donors, 200 million or so T cells yielded roughly 100 million unique TCR beta sequences and around 300 Gb of sequence data. Class I and class II HLA loci were covered by the typing at four-digit resolution. Besides the first cohort of roughly 660 subjects, a separate validation cohort made up of some 110 different subjects was used. Typing coverage differed by locus: A, B, C, DRB1 and DQB1 were typed in roughly 629-640 donors, DQA1 in roughly 500, DPA1 in 600 to 610, and DPB1 in about 450. The aim of the study was to test whether cataloging public T cell receptors could identify signatures of past pathogen exposure. An earlier analysis of several hundred of the donors applied high-throughput TCR beta sequencing to assess whether each TCR beta V gene segment acted as functional or pseudogenic. Genome-wide SNP genotypes for about 55% of the 666 donors were used in a later genetic analysis, which treated that subset as a discovery cohort. Using immunosequencing, the study profiled T cell repertoires from around 680 subjects and related those repertoires to cytomegalovirus serostatus. Donor age, sex, ethnicity and CMV serostatus were collected together with the repertoire data. Every discovery cohort repertoire had been produced on one sequencing platform. Four or five DR-DQ haplotypes were handled as single units for association and clustering because linkage in the cohort was strong. Of the 300 to 400 genotyped donors, approximately 83% fell in the genetic ancestry cluster associated with self-reported Caucasian donors. Among roughly 400 genotyped donors of the cohort, an average of around 250,000 unique TCR beta nucleotide sequences was sequenced per donor, of which about 20% were non-productive. High-throughput TCR immunosequencing, statistical association of individual TCRs with disease status, and machine learning were combined to predict cytomegalovirus infection status. The later analysis used no new phenotypic data to find candidate immune exposures, relying instead on TCR beta sequences and their occurrence across donors. An early release covering approximately 600 HLA-typed donors comprised about 290 gigabases of sequencing data and tens of millions of unique TCR sequences. A later analysis re-analyzed previously published TCR beta repertoires from approximately 700 donors and added high-resolution HLA genotyping to study TCR occurrence patterns.

The cohort was made up of 500 to 850 healthy bone marrow donors. All cohort members were sampled while nominally healthy, although unrecorded immune exposures were likely present. The donor tested CMV seronegative, placing the donor among the 350 to 400 seronegative members of the cohort. Every donor gave a peripheral blood sample, and the peripheral blood mononuclear cells from that sample were used for TCR beta sequencing. The Qiagen DNeasy Blood Extraction Kit was used to extract genomic DNA from the blood cell samples. Here is what the overall study found, with its caveats: In a later analysis, 15,000 to 20,000 TCR beta sequences were associated with specific HLA alleles at a false discovery rate of 0.05. Most TCR sequences were observed very rarely across donors, whereas some public TCRs were present in many individuals. Because counts were too low, some 17 rarely observed V segments, including chromosome 9 orphons, were left out of the earlier analysis of 587 of the donors. Because HLA typing was unavailable for some donors at each locus, only the typed subset was used in association tests. A later genetic analysis associated a missense DCLRE1C variant with V-gene and J-gene trimming of TCR beta chains, and an independent cohort replicated the association. A group of highly shared sequence variants was considered likely to be a technical artifact of the sequencing pipeline. According to a later analysis, TCR association rates differed among HLA loci, with DRB1 alleles showing the most associated TCRs and HLA-C alleles showing the fewest. Several of the top co-occurrence clusters appeared to be linked to parvovirus B19, influenza, CMV and Epstein-Barr virus, according to a later analysis. When HLA alleles, especially DR and DQ, strongly co-occurred, attributing TCR associations to individual alleles was difficult. The study gave a list of more than 150 TCR beta chains associated with cytomegalovirus. A later analysis found that HLA-associated TCR beta chains were more clonally expanded and had lower generation probabilities than equally common non-associated chains. Most CMV-associated TCR beta chains appeared to be HLA-restricted in a later analysis, and the HLA associations seemed to be driven largely by CMV exposure. A few of the identified cytomegalovirus-associated TCR beta chains were confirmed in vitro to be specific for cytomegalovirus antigens. Immune exposure information for the cohort was limited to CMV serostatus. This cohort had only TCR beta chains sequenced, and the lack of alpha or paired-chain data limited which features could be detected. A further reported finding was that TCR beta sequences accurately predicted the HLA-A and HLA-B alleles for most subjects in the first cohort. The authors suggested that the approach could potentially be generalized to other disease states and immunological phenotypes. Sequencing depth was assumed to be roughly uniform across donors in the presence/absence analyses, though that assumption may not hold. An earlier analysis of several hundred of the donors showed that most TCR beta V segments appeared in productive rearrangements either about 90% or about 30% of the time, which broadly matched IMGT annotations. Cytomegalovirus status was reported to be diagnosed by the classifier with high specificity and sensitivity in both the original and validation cohorts. A later genetic analysis reported fewer N-insertions in productive TCRs among donors in an Asian-associated ancestry cluster than the 666-donor mean. Linkage disequilibrium might explain the correlated functional status among segregating V segments, but an unknown experimental factor could not be excluded. Because the 87-base-pair reads could not distinguish some IMGT-functional V segments, including TRBV6-2 and TRBV6-3, those segments were excluded.

From the cysteine through the phenylalanine, the CDR3 covers 13 amino acids. Only the CDR3 DNA is retained, 39 bases long and in frame from the first base. Reading the germline V gene gives CDR1 SGHDT and CDR2 YYEEEE. V lost 5 bases and J lost 2 bases; the stretch between them is 11 bases long. Library method: the immunoSEQ multiplex PCR assay. A mixture of 60 forward primers for TCR Vbeta segments and 13 reverse primers for TCR Jbeta segments was used in the multiplex PCR. Amplification of the CDR3 region of rearranged TCR beta genes was performed with a multiplex PCR assay on genomic DNA. The Illumina HiSeq System was used to sequence the amplified TCR beta libraries as 87-base-pair reads. In the paper's pipeline: In a later analysis, some 80 million unique TCR beta chains were counted across the approximately 640 repertoires, and around 10 million of these chains were shared by at least two donors. Raw reads were error-corrected and collapsed into unique sequences with a nearest-neighbor algorithm that merged closely related sequences to remove PCR and sequencing errors. CDR3 sequences were aligned to IMGT reference sequences to assign V, D and J gene segments. Each retained sequence needed at least a six-nucleotide match to both a V gene segment and a J gene segment. A rearrangement counted as productive if the CDR3 had no stop codons and remained in frame with V and J, and every other rearrangement counted as non-productive. Following IMGT convention, CDR3 was defined as the stretch from the second conserved V-encoded cysteine up to the conserved J-encoded phenylalanine. Sequences without an unambiguous match to a single V gene segment were excluded from the earlier analysis of 450 to 650 of the donors. An earlier analysis of just under 600 of the donors called V segments functional above 56.7% productive rearrangements and segregating when the between-donor standard deviation exceeded 5%. A statistical classification framework was built for diagnosing cytomegalovirus status from the catalog of TCR beta chain sequences. In a later analysis, TCR nucleotide sequences were compared against IMGT/GENE-DB human TR gene sequences so that V and J genes could be assigned. A later analysis assigned CDR3 sequences and most-parsimonious VDJ recombination scenarios with the TCRdist pipeline. In a later analysis, every TCR beta chain was defined by the combination of its CDR3 amino acid sequence and its V-gene family, and reads without a unique V-gene family were dropped. In a later analysis, around 650 highly shared, low-generation-probability nucleotide sequences were removed to address suspected cross-contamination and a sequencing artifact. In a later analysis, a clonal expansion index for each public chain was calculated from normalized within-repertoire ranks of inferred template counts. A later analysis computed generation probabilities with a VDJ recombination model fitted to out-of-frame rearrangements, and checked the results against IGoR. In a later analysis, TCR-TCR, TCR-HLA and TCR-CMV co-occurrence was scored with hypergeometric tests, and a repertoire-size bias correction was applied to TCR pairs. False discovery rates were estimated in a later analysis by permuting HLA or CMV assignments 20 times. A later analysis grouped co-occurring TCRs with DBSCAN, adding TCRdist sequence similarity when clustering within HLA-allele-positive subsets. Repertoires with fewer than 30,000 or more than 120,000 public chains, plus five repertoires with anomalous nucleotide sharing, were excluded from co-occurrence clustering. TCRdb took this table from immuneACCESS and kept in-frame rearrangements with V and J called. Such tables lack part of the clones; where checked against another copy, unresolved V genes explain under half of the gap, and the rest is unexplained. The DNA was the basis for D and trimming; V, J and clone size are from that table. Here the sample has tens of thousands of clones; over 75% occur a single time. Clones ranked in the top ten supply around 3% of the sample.

The TCR comes from a man aged 50 to 59 in good health and CMV-seronegative. Recombination linked TRBV5-6 to TRBJ2-7, with TRBD2 tentatively as D gene (6 bases match). The sample was PBMCs. The CDR3: CASRSGLAYEQYF. The nucleotides read TGTGCCAGCAGGTCGGGACTGGCCTACGAGCAGTACTTC. Where the CDR3 stops, the reference TRBV5-6 and TRBJ2-7 genes take over; the full variable domain is DAGVTQSPTHLIKTRGQQVTLRCSPKSGHDTVSWYQQALGQGPQFIFQYYEEEERQRGNFPDRFSGHQFPNYSSELNVNALLLGDSALYLCASRSGLAYEQYFGPGTRLTVT.